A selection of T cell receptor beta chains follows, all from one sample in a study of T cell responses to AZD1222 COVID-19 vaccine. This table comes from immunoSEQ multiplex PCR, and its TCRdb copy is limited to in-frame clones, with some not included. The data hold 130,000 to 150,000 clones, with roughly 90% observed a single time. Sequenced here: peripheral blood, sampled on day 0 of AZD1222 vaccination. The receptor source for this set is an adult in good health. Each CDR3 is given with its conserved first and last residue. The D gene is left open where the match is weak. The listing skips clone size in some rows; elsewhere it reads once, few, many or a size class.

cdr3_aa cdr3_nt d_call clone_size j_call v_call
CASSRDLYEQYF TGTGCCAGCAGCCGGGACTTGTACGAGCAGTACTTC . . TRBJ2-7 TRBV28
CASSETSGGNTGELFF TGCGCCAGCAGCGAAACTTCGGGCGGTAACACCGGGGAGCTGTTTTTT . . TRBJ2-2 TRBV5-1
CASSLAATGELFF TGTGCCAGCAGCTTGGCGGCCACCGGGGAGCTGTTTTTT . . TRBJ2-2 TRBV5-4
CSACDPGRMNTEAFF TGCAGTGCTTGTGACCCGGGACGGATGAACACTGAAGCTTTCTTT . . TRBJ1-1 TRBV20-1
CAGGRGAGGPTGSTDTQYF TGTGCCGGAGGTAGAGGGGCGGGAGGGCCGACTGGTAGCACAGATACGCAGTATTTT TRBD2 . TRBJ2-3 TRBV5-4
CASSLGGDSLAQHF TGTGCCAGCAGCCTAGGCGGGGACTCCCTCGCCCAGCATTTT . . TRBJ1-5 TRBV3-1/TRBV3-2
CASSIPVGSPLHF TGTGCCAGCAGCATCCCCGTTGGTTCACCCCTCCACTTT . . TRBJ1-6 TRBV21-1
CSASGTSGRPGNEQFF TGCAGTGCTAGTGGGACTAGCGGGAGACCGGGCAATGAGCAGTTCTTC TRBD2 . TRBJ2-1 TRBV20-1
CASSASTGAGYNEQFF TGTGCCAGCAGTGCCTCAACAGGGGCTGGCTACAATGAGCAGTTCTTC TRBD1 . TRBJ2-1 TRBV25-1
CASSYSTRANTEAFF TGTGCCAGCAGTTACTCTACCAGGGCGAACACTGAAGCTTTCTTT . . TRBJ1-1 TRBV6-2/TRBV6-3
CASSYPQQGNTGELFF TGTGCCAGCAGTTACCCACAACAGGGGAACACCGGGGAGCTGTTTTTT . . TRBJ2-2 TRBV6-5
CASSRQRDTGELFF TGTGCCAGCAGTCGACAGAGGGACACCGGGGAGCTGTTTTTT . . TRBJ2-2 TRBV25-1
CASSFSGDSNQPQHF TGTGCCAGCAGCTTTTCCGGGGATTCGAATCAGCCCCAGCATTTT . once TRBJ1-5 TRBV11-2
CASSRPQGSYTF TGTGCCAGCAGCCGCCCGCAGGGAAGCTACACCTTC . . TRBJ1-2 TRBV11-1
CASSRTGTEIDTQYF TGTGCCAGCAGCCGGACCGGGACCGAAATAGATACGCAGTATTTT . . TRBJ2-3 TRBV3-1/TRBV3-2
CASTGLAGLGELFF TGTGCCAGTACCGGACTAGCGGGACTCGGGGAGCTGTTTTTT TRBD2 . TRBJ2-2 TRBV19
CASSESRGGEETQYF TGCGCCAGCAGTGAGTCGAGGGGGGGCGAGGAGACCCAGTACTTC . . TRBJ2-5 TRBV10-2
CAWSEGITGIAKNIQYF TGTGCCTGGAGTGAGGGGATAACAGGGATAGCCAAAAACATTCAGTACTTC . . TRBJ2-4 TRBV30
CASSQEFEQYF TGTGCCAGCAGCCAAGAATTCGAGCAGTACTTC . . TRBJ2-7 TRBV3-1/TRBV3-2
CASSSPGYPEAFF TGCGCCAGCAGCTCCCCCGGGTATCCTGAAGCTTTCTTT . . TRBJ1-1 TRBV5-1
CATRTGLLYGYTF TGCGCCACAAGGACAGGGCTCCTCTATGGCTACACCTTC TRBD1 . TRBJ1-2 TRBV5-1
CASSSELRRNTGELFF TGTGCCAGCAGTTCTGAGTTAAGGCGGAACACCGGGGAGCTGTTTTTT . few TRBJ2-2 TRBV6-5
CASSEFSGRNQPQHF TGTGCCAGCAGTGAATTCAGTGGACGCAATCAGCCCCAGCATTTT . . TRBJ1-5 TRBV2
CASSGTTVNTEAFF TGCGCCAGCAGCGGAACGACAGTGAACACTGAAGCTTTCTTT . . TRBJ1-1 TRBV5-1
CASSSGSFYEQYF TGTGCCAGCAGTTCCGGGTCTTTCTACGAGCAGTACTTC . . TRBJ2-7 TRBV28
CASGGDRADTQYF TGTGCTAGTGGTGGGGACAGGGCAGATACGCAGTATTTT TRBD1 . TRBJ2-3 TRBV12-5
CASSVQTGGNTEAFF TGCGCCAGCAGCGTACAGACAGGGGGGAATACTGAAGCTTTCTTT TRBD1 . TRBJ1-1 TRBV5-1
CASSLRGLASPNEQFF TGTGCCAGCAGCTTACGGGGACTAGCGAGCCCCAATGAGCAGTTCTTC TRBD2 . TRBJ2-1 TRBV11-3
CAWSVSIGGYTF TGTGCCTGGAGTGTTTCTATTGGTGGCTACACCTTC . . TRBJ1-2 TRBV30
CSASSTSGGPTDTQYF TGCAGTGCTAGTAGCACTAGCGGGGGTCCCACAGATACGCAGTATTTT TRBD2 . TRBJ2-3 TRBV20-1
CAISESQGGQETQYF TGTGCCATCAGTGAGTCACAGGGGGGGCAAGAGACCCAGTACTTC . . TRBJ2-5 TRBV10-3
CASSPAPDRQNSPLHF TGTGCCAGCAGCCCAGCTCCCGACAGGCAGAATTCACCCCTCCACTTT . . TRBJ1-6 TRBV27
CASSPDRDYGYTF TGTGCCAGCAGTCCCGACAGGGACTATGGCTACACCTTC TRBD1 . TRBJ1-2 TRBV6-4
CASSSLGAELSYEQYF TGTGCCAGCAGTTCCTTAGGGGCGGAGCTCTCCTACGAGCAGTACTTC . once TRBJ2-7 TRBV27
CSVEEQGGHGANVLTF TGCAGCGTTGAGGAACAGGGGGGTCATGGGGCCAACGTCCTGACTTTC TRBD1 . TRBJ2-6 TRBV29-1
CASSRGQAPDGYTF TGCGCCAGCAGCCGAGGACAGGCCCCTGATGGCTACACCTTC TRBD1 . TRBJ1-2 TRBV4-3
CASSAMTSGIPYEQYF TGTGCCAGCAGCGCAATGACTAGCGGGATTCCTTACGAGCAGTACTTC TRBD2 . TRBJ2-7 TRBV9
CASSYLAGANVLTF TGTGCCAGCAGCTACCTGGCCGGGGCCAACGTCCTGACTTTC . . TRBJ2-6 TRBV28
CASRDSFNEKLFF TGTGCCAGCAGGGACAGTTTTAATGAAAAACTGTTTTTT . . TRBJ1-4 TRBV6-5
CASSPYQETQYF TGTGCCAGCTCACCATACCAGGAGACCCAGTACTTC . . TRBJ2-5 TRBV18
CASSYAREQYF TGTGCCAGCAGTTATGCTCGTGAGCAGTACTTC . . TRBJ2-7 TRBV6-6
CASSRVSSGNTIYF TGTGCCAGCAGTCGAGTCTCCTCTGGAAACACCATATATTTT . . TRBJ1-3 TRBV6-2/TRBV6-3
CASSPGTGGFGNQPQHF TGTGCCAGCAGTCCCGGGACAGGGGGCTTTGGCAATCAGCCCCAGCATTTT TRBD1 . TRBJ1-5 TRBV27
CAWSVLGNSGNTIYF TGTGCCTGGAGTGTCCTCGGGAACTCTGGAAACACCATATATTTT . once TRBJ1-3 TRBV30
CASTGTGNTIYF TGTGCCTCCACAGGGACCGGAAACACCATATATTTT . . TRBJ1-3 TRBV30
CASTIGGTGGTGELFF TGTGCCAGTACCATTGGGGGGACAGGAGGCACCGGGGAGCTGTTTTTT TRBD1 once TRBJ2-2 TRBV19
CASFSTGELFF TGCGCCAGTTTTAGCACCGGGGAGCTGTTTTTT . . TRBJ2-2 TRBV10-2
CASEQDSRISGANVLTF TGTGCCAGCGAGCAGGACAGCCGAATCTCTGGGGCCAACGTCCTGACTTTC . . TRBJ2-6 TRBV2
CASSPLISMPHEQFF TGTGCCAGCAGTCCTCTTATATCCATGCCCCATGAGCAGTTCTTC . . TRBJ2-1 TRBV9
CASSLAASYETQYF TGTGCCAGCAGCTTAGCTGCAAGCTACGAGACCCAGTACTTC . . TRBJ2-5 TRBV7-8
CASSPGGYSGNTIYF TGTGCCAGCAGCCCAGGGGGTTACTCTGGAAACACCATATATTTT TRBD1 few TRBJ1-3 TRBV7-2
CASSQDDRTVSGNTIYF TGTGCCAGCAGCCAAGATGACCGGACAGTCTCTGGAAACACCATATATTTT . . TRBJ1-3 TRBV4-2
CASSPKGGSNQPQHF TGTGCCAGCTCCCCAAAGGGTGGGAGCAATCAGCCCCAGCATTTT . . TRBJ1-5 TRBV18
CASSGLARLEQYF TGTGCCAGCAGCGGACTAGCGCGTTTGGAGCAGTACTTC TRBD2 . TRBJ2-7 TRBV6-2/TRBV6-3
CASSPLTSGRVLAGELFF TGTGCCAGCAGTCCTCTGACTAGCGGGAGAGTTTTAGCCGGGGAGCTGTTTTTT TRBD2 . TRBJ2-2 TRBV9
CASSQKTGATNEKLFF TGTGCCAGCAGCCAAAAAACAGGGGCAACTAATGAAAAACTGTTTTTT TRBD1 . TRBJ1-4 TRBV3-1/TRBV3-2
CASSGQSQSYGYTF TGTGCCAGCTCCGGGCAGAGCCAGTCCTATGGCTACACCTTC . . TRBJ1-2 TRBV7-2
CASSLASNYGYTF TGTGCCAGCAGTTTAGCCAGTAACTATGGCTACACCTTC . . TRBJ1-2 TRBV28